These 7 T cell receptor beta chains were all obtained from the same sample, sequenced in a study of beta chain features in type 1 diabetes. Study conclusions and caveats: Shorter TCRB CDR3s, moderately but significantly so, marked every one of the four CD4+ subsets in Type 1 diabetes patients.

All of the isolated RNA was reverse transcribed, so expressed TCRB transcripts were sequenced. Produced via immunoSEQ multiplex PCR; TCRdb's table is partial and in-frame only. The data show hundreds of thousands of clones, with roughly 13% seen just once and just under 0.04% held by the top ten. The antigens these receptors bind are not known. Sequencing was carried out using naive CD4+ T cells from blood. These receptors originate from a man aged 18 to 29 with type 1 diabetes.

The chain employs TRBV5-1 and TRBJ2-3, with D tentatively TRBD2 (6 bases). V was clipped by 0 bases and J by 7 bases, with 12 bases between them. The CDR3 extends over 14 amino acids. CDR1 is SGHRS and CDR2 is YFSETQ in the germline V gene. The CDR3 coding sequence is TGCGCCAGCAGCTTGGAGACTAGTTCACATACGCAGTATTTT. Encoded protein: CASSLETSSHTQYF.

This chain joins TRBV5-1 and TRBJ2-1; D is tentatively TRBD1 or TRBD2 (5 bases each). The germline V gene encodes CDR1 SGHRS and CDR2 YFSETQ. Trimming removed 6 bases from V and 5 bases from J, with 21 bases in between. This CDR3 contains 16 residues. The chain's CDR3 is CASNRWSGRYDNEQFF. In DNA form, the CDR3 reads TGCGCCAGCAACAGATGGTCAGGGAGATATGACAATGAGCAGTTCTTC. The whole variable domain, filled in from reference TRBV5-1 and TRBJ2-1, reads KAGVTQTPRYLIKTRGQQVTLSCSPISGHRSVSWYQQTPGQGLQFLFEYFSETQRNKGNFPGRFSGRQFSNSRSEMNVSTLELGDSALYLCASNRWSGRYDNEQFFGPGTRLTVL.

This clone occurred a few times. The J gene is TRBJ2-4, the V gene TRBV4-1, with 10 bases identical to TRBD2. CDR1 and CDR2 from the germline V gene are MGHRA and YSYEKL. Trimming took 3 bases from V and 4 from J; bases not matched to a gene: 6. The CDR3 consists of 16 residues. CDR3 sequence: CASSQASGSVKNIQYF. The CDR3 nucleotides are TGCGCCAGCAGCCAGGCTAGCGGGAGCGTAAAAAACATTCAGTACTTC.

The chain carries TRBV13 and TRBJ1-4, with D unresolved. The CDR3 is made up of 14 amino acids. With 3 bases removed from V and 6 bases from J, the gap between germline ends came to 11 bases. Germline lookup yields CDR1 PRHDT and CDR2 FYEKMQ (reference sequence). The chain's CDR3 is CASSFGEWDEKLFF. DNA for the CDR3: TGTGCCAGCAGCTTCGGAGAATGGGATGAAAAACTGTTTTTT.

J is TRBJ2-3 and V is TRBV27; TRBD1 matches 9 bases. Germline CDR1 and CDR2: MNHEY and SMNVEV (reference sequence). Trimming cost V 0 bases and J 3 bases; bases outside gene matches: 10. The CDR3 has 18 residues. CDR3 DNA sequence: TGTGCCAGCAGTTTATCGCCATCGGGCGGACAGGGGACAGATACGCAGTATTTT. It is translated as CASSLSPSGGQGTDTQYF.

The chain is built from TRBV11-2 and TRBJ2-1, with unresolved D. The germline V gene encodes CDR1 SGHAT and CDR2 FQNNGV. The CDR3 covers 11 residues. V was clipped by 5 bases and J by 7 bases, with 6 bases between them. CDR3 sequence (DNA): TGTGCCAGCAGCCTAGGGAATGAGCAGTTCTTC. Translation: CASSLGNEQFF. Looking up the rest from reference TRBV11-2 and TRBJ2-1 gives the full variable domain: EAGVAQSPRYKIIEKRQSVAFWCNPISGHATLYWYQQILGQGPKLLIQFQNNGVVDDSQLPKDRFSAERLKGVDSTLKIQPAKLEDSAVYLCASSLGNEQFFGPGTRLTVL.

The chain uses TRBV25-1 and TRBJ2-7; TRBD1 matches at 8 bases. The CDR3 has 15 residues. V was pared by 3 bases and J by 5 bases, with 9 bases of the junction left unmatched. Germline V CDR1 and CDR2: MGHDK, SYGVNS. The CDR3 nucleotides read TGTGCCAGCAGTGATCCTCAGGGGGCGAGGAACGAGCAGTACTTC. Its translation: CASSDPQGARNEQYF.